The 32 T cell receptor beta chains below come from one sample, sequenced in a study of T cells in Graves' hyperthyroidism and ophthalmopathy. TCR beta CDR3 regions were amplified from RNA transcripts. The TCR CDR3 first-round RT-PCR relied on the HTBI primer set. TCRdb recomputed calls from the multiplex PCR reads with MiXCR, one row per CDR3 protein. The sample has 600,000 to 800,000 distinct CDR3 sequences; 30% to 40% are singletons. The sample comprised blood. The receptors shown here come from a woman aged 40-49 years with Graves' hyperthyroidism.

The chain joins TRBV7-2 to TRBJ2-7; maybe TRBD2 (7 bases). Trimming stripped 1 base from V and 5 bases from J, with 12 bases between. Germline V CDR1 and CDR2: SGHTA, FQGNSA. The CDR3 is made up of 14 amino acids. CDR3 amino acids: CASSLEAGAHEQYF. The CDR3 bases are TGTGCCAGCAGCTTAGAGGCGGGGGCCCACGAGCAGTACTTC.

This clonotype was seen many times. The V call is TRBV29-1, the J call TRBJ1-4; D is perhaps TRBD1 (5 bases). V was pared by 2 bases and J by 7 bases, with 5 bases between. The CDR3 runs to 11 residues. Germline values: CDR1 SQVTM, CDR2 ANQGSEA. CDR3 loop: CSVERGEKLFF. Written as DNA, the CDR3 is TGCAGCGTTGAAAGGGGTGAAAAACTGTTTTTT.

The V and J genes are TRBV11-2 and TRBJ2-2; a weak D match, TRBD1 (5 bases). V was pared by 1 base and J by 7 bases, with 10 bases between. Germline V lookup: CDR1 SGHAT, CDR2 FQNNGV. The CDR3 contains 14 residues. CDR3 DNA sequence: TGTGCCAGCAGCTTAGCAGGGTGGGGCGGGGAGCTGTTTTTT. Translation: CASSLAGWGGELFF.

This clonotype was seen a few times. The gene calls are TRBV7-9 and TRBJ1-3; unclear D gene. The CDR3 runs to 16 residues. The germline V gene has CDR1 SEHNR and CDR2 FQNEAQ (reference sequence). Trimming removed 4 bases at V and 5 bases at J, with 18 bases between. This CDR3 is CASSSTPDPPRNTIYF. CDR3 bases: TGTGCCAGCAGCTCAACCCCGGATCCGCCCCGAAACACCATATATTTT.

This clonotype was recorded a few times. The chain carries TRBV4-3 and TRBJ2-7; TRBD2 is a possible D gene (5 bases). Germline assignment: CDR1 LGHNA and CDR2 YSLEER. CDR3 length: 13 residues. The V gene lost 4 bases and the J gene lost 3 bases, with 10 bases spanning the gap. The CDR3 nucleotides read TGCGCCAGCAGCCCCAACAGCGGCTACGAGCAGTACTTC. It specifies CASSPNSGYEQYF.

This clonotype was seen many times. The chain recombines TRBV6-1 with TRBJ2-7, with D hard to call. The length of the CDR3 is 12 residues. Germline assignment: CDR1 MNHNS and CDR2 SASEGT. V was pared by 1 base and J by 6 bases, with 7 bases between. The CDR3 sequence is CASSEEGFEQYF. In DNA form, the CDR3 reads TGTGCCAGCAGTGAAGAGGGATTCGAGCAGTACTTC.

This clonotype was seen at least ten times. The V and J genes are TRBV9 and TRBJ1-2, with TRBD1 matching 7 bases. The germline V gene has CDR1 SGDLS and CDR2 YYNGEE. This CDR3 is 14 amino acids long. V lost 4 bases and J lost 6; bases outside the gene matches: 9. The chain's CDR3 is CASSFRDRLHGYTF. The CDR3, as DNA: TGTGCCAGCAGCTTTCGGGACAGATTGCATGGCTACACCTTC.

Comments on this clonotype: One base away lies a much larger clone, so this may be a sequencing read error. The chain combines TRBV9 with TRBJ1-3; possible D gene TRBD1, 5 bases. V gave up 0 bases and J gave up 0 bases, with 7 bases separating them. In germline, CDR1 is SGDLS, CDR2 YYNGEE. The CDR3 is 15 residues long. CDR3 region: CASSVDGASGNTIYF. The DNA for the CDR3 is TGTGCCAGCAGCGTAGACGGGGCCTCTGGAAACACCATATATTTT.

This chain uses TRBV5-6 with TRBJ1-2; 8 bases line up with TRBD1. V lost 1 base and J lost 5; bases outside the gene matches: 7. This CDR3 is built from 15 residues. CDR1 is SGHDT, CDR2 YYEEEE, per germline. The CDR3 loop is CASSLPTGATYGYTF. CDR3 bases: TGTGCCAGCAGCTTGCCGACAGGGGCCACATATGGCTACACCTTC.

J is TRBJ1-2 and V is TRBV5-1, with 7 nucleotides matching TRBD1. Germline-derived CDR1 and CDR2 are SGHRS and YFSETQ. The CDR3 is made up of 14 amino acids. Losses at the gene ends were 4 bases for V and 6 bases for J; bases not matched to a gene: 9. For the CDR3, the DNA is TGCGCCAGCAGCGGAGGACAGGAGGCCGATGGCTACACCTTC. It is translated as CASSGGQEADGYTF.

J is TRBJ2-7 and V is TRBV7-8, with D perhaps matching TRBD2 (5 bases). Trimming removed 5 bases from V and 5 bases from J, with 25 bases in between. The CDR3 totals 17 residues. Germline lookup yields CDR1 SGHVS and CDR2 FQNEAQ. CDR3 coding DNA: TGTGCCAGCAGCCAAGATAATAGCGCGAGGCTCGTCGACGAGCAGTACTTC. This gives the protein CASSQDNSARLVDEQYF.

The CDR3 bases are TGTGCCAGCAGGGGGGGCGGAATTGAAAAACTGTTTTTT. Its protein product is CASRGGGIEKLFF. The J gene is TRBJ1-4, the V gene TRBV6-5; D perhaps matches TRBD1 (6 bases). The V end was cut by 6 bases, the J end by 7 bases, with 12 bases between. This CDR3 has 13 residues. Germline-derived CDR1 and CDR2 are MNHEY and SVGAGI.

The gene calls are TRBV12-3 or TRBV12-4 and TRBJ1-1; maybe TRBD1 (5 bases). The CDR3 covers 15 residues. Trimming took 4 bases from V and 1 from J, leaving 13 bases between them. The CDR3 nucleotides are TGTGCCAGCAGTTACTCCGGGACGGAGAACACTGAAGCTTTCTTT. Its translation is CASSYSGTENTEAFF.

The chain uses TRBV28 and TRBJ1-2; no firm D call. Trimming removed 4 bases at V and 8 bases at J, with 14 bases between. There are 13 residues in the CDR3. Germline CDR1 MDHEN, CDR2 SYDVKM. CDR3 in DNA: TGTGCCAGCAGTTCCCGCGATCTCTGGGGCTACACCTTC. The encoded protein is CASSSRDLWGYTF.

CDR3 sequence reads: CASSVALEEEATGKRNTIYF. The CDR3 DNA is TGTGCCAGCAGTGTTGCCTTAGAGGAGGAGGCCACAGGGAAAAGAAACACCATATATTTT. The chain carries TRBV2 and TRBJ1-3; a possible D gene is TRBD1 (6 bases). The CDR3 spans 20 residues. Germline V gene lookup returns CDR1 SNHLY and CDR2 FYNNEI. Trimming shortened V by 4 bases and J by 5 bases, and 30 bases separated the two germline ends.

At least ten counts were recorded for this clonotype. The chain uses TRBV7-9 and TRBJ2-5; D not resolved. In germline, CDR1 is SEHNR, CDR2 FQNEAQ (reference sequence). This CDR3 spans 14 amino acids. V was pared by 5 bases and J by 1 base, with 11 bases between. CDR3: CASSRNWVQETQYF. The CDR3 region has the DNA TGTGCCAGCAGCCGAAACTGGGTCCAAGAGACCCAGTACTTC.

The chain carries TRBV6-1 and TRBJ2-2; a possible D gene is TRBD2 (6 bases). Trimming pared 6 bases from V and 9 bases from J, leaving 26 bases between. Germline-derived CDR1 and CDR2 are MNHNS and SASEGT. CDR3 length: 17 amino acids. The CDR3 reads CASRPMRTNGSGWELFF. DNA of the CDR3: TGTGCCAGCAGACCTATGAGGACTAACGGGAGTGGATGGGAGCTGTTTTTT.

This sequence joins TRBV7-2 and TRBJ2-5; TRBD2 matches 7 bases. The CDR3 consists of 14 residues. V lost 5 bases, J lost 9 bases, and 12 bases stayed unmatched. In germline, CDR1 is SGHTA, CDR2 FQGNSA. CDR3 DNA sequence: TGTGCCAGCAGCCAATTAGGGGCGGGAGCGGCCCAGTACTTC. Encoded protein: CASSQLGAGAAQYF.

This clonotype was detected many times. The chain links TRBV5-4 to TRBJ2-5; tentative D call: TRBD1 (6 bases). V was shortened by 3 bases and J by 3 bases, with 15 bases between the two germline ends. The CDR3 covers 15 residues. The germline CDR1 and CDR2 sequences are SGHNT and YYREEE (reference sequence). CDR3: CASSSTGSLEETQYF. CDR3 coding DNA: TGTGCCAGCAGCTCCACAGGGTCCTTAGAAGAGACCCAGTACTTC. Based on the CDR3 plus reference TRBV5-4 and TRBJ2-5, the full variable domain is ETGVTQSPTHLIKTRGQQVTLRCSSQSGHNTVSWYQQALGQGPQFIFQYYREEENGRGNFPPRFSGLQFPNYSSELNVNALELDDSALYLCASSSTGSLEETQYFGPGTRLLVL.

This clonotype was detected ten times or more. The V and J genes are TRBV15 and TRBJ1-2, with TRBD1 matching over 9 bases. This CDR3 is 18 amino acids long. Germline loops: CDR1 LNHNV, CDR2 YYDKDF (reference sequence). Germline trimming cut 6 bases from V and 0 bases from J; bases unmatched to any gene: 14. This CDR3 is CATRGPTGGKEPNYGYTF. The CDR3 region has the DNA TGTGCCACCAGGGGGCCCACAGGGGGCAAGGAACCTAACTATGGCTACACCTTC.

The chain employs TRBV7-2 and TRBJ2-7; possible D gene TRBD2, 7 bases. From germline, CDR1 is SGHTA and CDR2 FQGNSA. This CDR3 comprises 16 residues. V dropped 8 bases and J dropped 0 bases, with 20 bases sitting between them. CDR3 sequence (DNA): TGTGCCAGCTCACCAGACGGGGGGCTGAACTCCTACGAGCAGTACTTC. Translating gives CASSPDGGLNSYEQYF.

The genes are TRBV20-1 and TRBJ2-5; D is possibly TRBD1 or TRBD2 (6 bases each). Per the germline V gene, CDR1 is DFQATT and CDR2 is SNEGSKA (reference sequence). The CDR3 extends over 14 amino acids. Trimming left V 6 bases short and J 3 bases short, with 17 bases between. Here the CDR3 reads CSANREVGKETQYF. The CDR3 nucleotides read TGCAGTGCCAACAGGGAGGTGGGGAAAGAGACCCAGTACTTC.

The chain recombines TRBV5-5 with TRBJ2-2; 7 positions match TRBD1. Germline V gene sequence: CDR1 SGHKS, CDR2 YYEKEE (reference sequence). V lost 0 bases and J lost 5; bases outside the gene matches: 10. The CDR3 has 17 amino acids. The CDR3 bases are TGTGCCAGCAGCTTGGCCGTTTTTACAGGGGTAACCGGGGAGCTGTTTTTT. Translating it yields CASSLAVFTGVTGELFF.

Points on this clonotype: With a much larger clone just one base away, this may be a read error. The chain links TRBV7-6 to TRBJ2-5; no clear D gene. The assigned J gene may be wrong: the sequence end matches TRBJ2-7 better. CDR1 is SGHVS and CDR2 is FNYEAQ in the germline V gene. The CDR3 is 12 amino acids. This chain's CDR3 is CASGLTPSEQYF. The CDR3 region has the DNA TGTGCCAGCGGCCTTACACCGAGCGAGCAGTACTTC.

The sample holds many counts of this clonotype. The chain links TRBV4-2 to TRBJ1-5, with D perhaps matching TRBD1 (6 bases). Per germline, CDR1 LGHNA and CDR2 YNFKEQ. The CDR3 covers 14 residues. V was trimmed by 4 bases and J by 3 bases, leaving 10 bases between them. The chain's CDR3 is CASSPGHLNQPQHF. CDR3 bases: TGTGCCAGCAGCCCGGGACACCTCAATCAGCCCCAGCATTTT.

This clonotype was observed a handful of times. V and J are TRBV19 and TRBJ1-1; TRBD1 aligns across 9 bases. V gave up 1 base and J gave up 6 bases; unmatched junction bases: 6. Germline V CDR1 and CDR2: LNHDA, SQIVND (reference sequence). The CDR3 spans 15 residues. The CDR3 nucleotides read TGTGCCAGTAGTATAGTTGGACAGGGGAAATCTGAAGCTTTCTTT. It translates to CASSIVGQGKSEAFF.

Notes on this clonotype: A read error may be the cause here, since a much bigger clone is one base away. The rearrangement joins TRBV5-6 to TRBJ1-2, with 7 bases lining up with TRBD1. J was trimmed by 8 bases and V by 3 bases; bases with no gene match: 4. The V gene's germline CDR1 is SGHDT and CDR2 YYEEEE. The CDR3 totals 12 residues. In DNA form, the CDR3 reads TGTGCCAGCAGCTGGGACAGCGAGGGCTACACCTTC. As protein: CASSWDSEGYTF. Together with reference TRBV5-6 and TRBJ1-2, the CDR3 gives the full variable domain: DAGVTQSPTHLIKTRGQQVTLRCSPKSGHDTVSWYQQALGQGPQFIFQYYEEEERQRGNFPDRFSGHQFPNYSSELNVNALLLGDSALYLCASSWDSEGYTFGSGTRLTVV.

This clonotype was observed many times. This chain links TRBV25-1 with TRBJ1-4; D remains ambiguous. V was clipped by 3 bases and J by 12 bases, with 17 bases between them. Germline CDR1 is MGHDK and CDR2 is SYGVNS. The CDR3 runs 14 residues. This CDR3 is CASSETGRLSQLFF. DNA for the CDR3: TGTGCCAGCAGTGAGACGGGGAGGTTATCCCAACTGTTTTTT.

This clonotype was counted a few times. The chain has TRBV19 and TRBJ2-5; possible D gene TRBD2, 6 bases. Trimming left V 1 base short and J 5 bases short, with 11 bases between. Germline assignment: CDR1 LNHDA and CDR2 SQIVND (reference sequence). The CDR3 has 14 amino acids. The CDR3 region has the DNA TGTGCCAGTAGTATAGGGACCCTAGCGGAGACCCAGTACTTC. Protein: CASSIGTLAETQYF.

The chain has TRBV4-3 and TRBJ1-5; no firm D call. Trimming took 8 bases from V and 1 from J, leaving 15 bases between them. This CDR3 region has 15 residues. Germline values: CDR1 LGHNA, CDR2 YSLEER. The CDR3 nucleotides are TGCGCCAGCCGTTCCTCTAAGGGCAGCAATCAGCCCCAGCATTTT. Its protein product is CASRSSKGSNQPQHF.

This chain links TRBV7-2 with TRBJ2-7; 14 nucleotides agree with TRBD2. V trimming: 6 bases; J trimming: 3 bases; junction bases outside the gene matches: 13. The CDR3 is made up of 18 amino acids. CDR1 is SGHTA and CDR2 is FQGNSA in the germline V gene. The CDR3 DNA reads as TGTGCCAGCAGTAGCCCTGGACTAGCGGGAGGCCCGGGCTACGAGCAGTACTTC. Its translation is CASSSPGLAGGPGYEQYF.

The chain uses TRBV4-1 and TRBJ1-2, with D possibly being TRBD1 (5 bases). Per the germline V gene, CDR1 is MGHRA and CDR2 is YSYEKL. V was clipped by 4 bases and J by 0 bases, with 12 bases between them. This CDR3 contains 15 residues. CDR3 in DNA: TGCGCCAGCAGCCCTGGACACGTTACTAACTATGGCTACACCTTC. Encoded protein: CASSPGHVTNYGYTF.